The 24 T cell receptor beta chains given below trace back to one sample, sequenced in a study of cytomegalovirus exposure and HLA in healthy donors. PCR amplification relied on 60 Vbeta primers (plus 13 Jbeta primers). The data were produced by immunoSEQ multiplex PCR, yet TCRdb's version contains in-frame clones alone and is incomplete. The data contain roughly 140,000 clones, nearly 80% of them seen just once; the ten biggest clones take up roughly 0.69%. The source material was PBMCs. These receptors came from a male donor in good health and CMV-seronegative.

The chain has TRBV5-1 and TRBJ2-7; maybe TRBD2 (5 bases). CDR1 and CDR2 from the germline V gene are SGHRS and YFSETQ. V lost 3 bases to trimming and J lost 1 base, with 11 bases between them. The length of the CDR3 is 14 residues. CDR3 bases: TGCGCCAGCAGCTATACCACTAGTTCCTACGAGCAGTACTTC. It encodes CASSYTTSSYEQYF. Together with reference TRBV5-1 and TRBJ2-7, the CDR3 gives the full variable domain: KAGVTQTPRYLIKTRGQQVTLSCSPISGHRSVSWYQQTPGQGLQFLFEYFSETQRNKGNFPGRFSGRQFSNSRSEMNVSTLELGDSALYLCASSYTTSSYEQYFGPGTRLTVT.

In this sample, this clone turned up a few times. The rearrangement links TRBV10-3 to TRBJ1-5, with 9 bases aligning to TRBD1. Trimming at V came to 10 bases and at J to 6 bases, leaving 10 bases not matched to a gene. Germline CDR1 reads ENHRY; CDR2 reads SYGVKD. The CDR3 is made up of 14 amino acids. CDR3 coding DNA: TGTGCCACGGTCGCCGGGACAGGGAGTCAGCCCCAGCATTTT. This gives the protein CATVAGTGSQPQHF.

The chain links TRBV9 to TRBJ2-1; 9 nucleotides agree with TRBD2. The V and J ends lost 4 bases and 0 bases, in that order; junction bases with no gene match: 8. This CDR3 is 17 amino acids long. CDR1 and CDR2 (germline): SGDLS, YYNGEE. The CDR3 spells CASSLRGLASSYNEQFF. CDR3 in DNA: TGTGCCAGCAGCCTTCGCGGACTAGCGAGCTCCTACAATGAGCAGTTCTTC.

The chain combines TRBV4-1 with TRBJ2-7, with 7 bases lining up with TRBD1. After removal of 3 bases from V and 8 bases from J, the junction contained 10 bases not matched to a gene. The CDR3 runs to 14 residues. CDR1 and CDR2 from the germline V gene are MGHRA and YSYEKL. Here the CDR3 reads CASSHLRTGSKQYF. DNA of the CDR3: TGCGCCAGCAGCCACCTACGGACAGGCTCCAAGCAGTACTTC.

This rearrangement joins TRBV2 to TRBJ1-5; 8 nucleotides agree with TRBD1. Germline V lookup: CDR1 SNHLY, CDR2 FYNNEI. Unmatched junction bases numbered 6, after V lost 6 bases and J lost 2 bases. The CDR3 consists of 15 residues. In nucleotides, the CDR3 is TGTGCCAGCAGCGATCAGGGGGCCGGCAATCAGCCCCAGCATTTT. Protein: CASSDQGAGNQPQHF.

Of note for this clone: Other DNA sequences from this sample encode an identical CDR3 as well. This chain connects TRBV9 to TRBJ2-1; possible D gene TRBD2, 6 bases. This CDR3 is 15 amino acids long. V was clipped by 0 bases and J by 0 bases, with 7 bases between them. In germline, CDR1 is SGDLS, CDR2 YYNGEE. As DNA, the CDR3 is TGTGCCAGCAGCGTAGGGAGGGCCTCCTACAATGAGCAGTTCTTC. This translates into CASSVGRASYNEQFF.

This clone was seen a handful of times. This chain connects TRBV7-3 to TRBJ1-2, with a tentative D call TRBD1 (5 bases). CDR3 size: 13 residues. The ends were cut back, 2 bases at V and 8 bases at J, with 12 bases in the middle. CDR1 is SGHTA and CDR2 is FQGTGA in the germline V gene. The CDR3 nucleotides read TGTGCCAGCAGCTTAGGTTCAGGGAGGGGCTACACCTTC. This translates into CASSLGSGRGYTF. The full variable domain, its missing parts supplied by reference TRBV7-3 and TRBJ1-2, is GAGVSQTPSNKVTEKGKYVELRCDPISGHTALYWYRQSLGQGPEFLIYFQGTGAADDSGLPNDRFFAVRPEGSVSTLKIQRTERGDSAVYLCASSLGSGRGYTFGSGTRLTVV.

The CDR3 reads CASSRTSGSPGELFF. The CDR3 DNA follows: TGTGCCAGCAGCAGGACTAGCGGGAGTCCCGGGGAGCTGTTTTTT. The chain employs TRBV7-9 and TRBJ2-2, with TRBD2 matching 13 bases. The ends lost 5 bases at V and 6 bases at J; junction bases unmatched: 3. This CDR3 contains 15 residues. Per the germline V gene, CDR1 is SEHNR and CDR2 is FQNEAQ (reference sequence).

In this sample, this clone turned up a few times. The chain employs TRBV5-1 and TRBJ2-1; perhaps TRBD2 as D (5 bases). The length of the CDR3 is 14 residues. V gave up 0 bases and J gave up 7 bases, with 11 bases separating them. The germline CDR1 and CDR2 sequences are SGHRS and YFSETQ. This CDR3 is CASSLGSGGNEQFF. CDR3 in DNA: TGCGCCAGCAGCTTGGGATCAGGCGGGAATGAGCAGTTCTTC.

This clone was seen a few times. This rearrangement joins TRBV18 to TRBJ1-2; a possible D gene is TRBD1 (6 bases). The CDR3 totals 14 residues. V lost 3 bases, J lost 8 bases, and 16 bases lay in between. Germline V gives CDR1 KGHSH, CDR2 LQKENI. CDR3: CASSPDSTAVGYTF. The CDR3 bases are TGTGCCAGCTCACCGGACAGTACCGCCGTGGGCTACACCTTC.

There are a few counts of this clone. V gene TRBV7-2 combines with J gene TRBJ1-2, with D hard to call. V was clipped by 1 base and J by 4 bases, with 13 bases between them. Looked up from germline, CDR1 is SGHTA and CDR2 is FQGNSA. This CDR3 has 15 amino acids. The CDR3 protein is CASSLDSGNTYGYTF. The CDR3 region has the DNA TGTGCCAGCAGCTTAGATTCGGGGAATACCTATGGCTACACCTTC.

J is TRBJ2-5 and V is TRBV30; 8 nucleotides match TRBD2. J was trimmed by 4 bases and V by 3 bases; bases with no gene match: 13. CDR3 length equals 16 residues. CDR1 is GTSNPN, CDR2 SVGIG, per germline (reference sequence). The CDR3 here is CAWREVLAGRRETQYF. Written as DNA, the CDR3 is TGTGCCTGGAGGGAAGTTTTAGCGGGGCGGCGAGAGACCCAGTACTTC.

A few counts support this clone. The chain combines TRBV5-1 with TRBJ2-7; 8 bases line up with TRBD2. There are 16 residues in the CDR3. Looked up from germline, CDR1 is SGHRS and CDR2 is YFSETQ. With V trimmed by 0 bases and J by 5 bases, 10 bases remained unmatched. The CDR3 DNA is TGCGCCAGCAGCTTGGTCGTCGGCGGGAGGTCCAACGAGCAGTACTTC. The encoded protein is CASSLVVGGRSNEQYF.

The CDR3 sequence is CASSLGTGTYNEQFF. DNA of the CDR3: TGCGCCAGCAGCTTAGGGACAGGGACCTACAATGAGCAGTTCTTC. V is TRBV5-1 and J is TRBJ2-1, with TRBD1 identical over 9 bases. V trimming: 2 bases; J trimming: 2 bases; junction bases outside the gene matches: 2. This CDR3 is 15 amino acids long. CDR1 SGHRS and CDR2 YFSETQ come from the germline V gene.

The gene calls are TRBV19 and TRBJ1-5, with TRBD1 matching 7 bases. V lost 3 bases and J lost 6; bases outside the gene matches: 8. Germline V lookup: CDR1 LNHDA, CDR2 SQIVND (reference sequence). The CDR3 has 15 residues. The CDR3, as DNA: TGTGCCAGTAGTATTGTGCGACAGGGTGCTCAGCCCCAGCATTTT. Encoded protein: CASSIVRQGAQPQHF.

The rearrangement links TRBV7-3 to TRBJ2-2; 8 nucleotides align to TRBD1. The germline CDR1 and CDR2 sequences are SGHTA and FQGTGA. V shed 5 bases and J 7 bases; nucleotides not matched to a gene: 9. This CDR3 spans 15 amino acids. This CDR3 reads CASSPGQGLGGELFF. CDR3 bases: TGTGCCAGCAGCCCAGGACAGGGATTGGGCGGGGAGCTGTTTTTT. Looking up the rest from reference TRBV7-3 and TRBJ2-2 gives the full variable domain: GAGVSQTPSNKVTEKGKYVELRCDPISGHTALYWYRQSLGQGPEFLIYFQGTGAADDSGLPNDRFFAVRPEGSVSTLKIQRTERGDSAVYLCASSPGQGLGGELFFGEGSRLTVL.

The chain combines TRBV6-1 with TRBJ2-6, with a weak D call TRBD2 (6 bases). Trimming removed 4 bases at V and 0 bases at J, with 22 bases between. Germline-derived CDR1 and CDR2 are MNHNS and SASEGT. The CDR3 extends over 20 amino acids. The CDR3 DNA reads as TGTGCCAGCAGTGGAGATCGGGGGACCTCCTCCTACTCTGGGGCCAACGTCCTGACTTTC. This encodes CASSGDRGTSSYSGANVLTF.

The rearrangement uses TRBV6-5 and TRBJ2-7, with 12 positions matching TRBD2. The length of the CDR3 is 16 residues. Per germline, CDR1 MNHEY and CDR2 SVGAGI. J was trimmed by 0 bases and V by 2 bases; bases with no gene match: 2. DNA of the CDR3: TGTGCCAGCAGTTACAGACTAGCGGGGGCCTCCTACGAGCAGTACTTC. Protein product: CASSYRLAGASYEQYF.

The CDR3 bases are TGCGCCAGCAGCTCACAGGGCCCTAGCACAGATACGCAGTATTTT. Its translation: CASSSQGPSTDTQYF. The V and J genes are TRBV5-1 and TRBJ2-3; weak D call: TRBD1 (6 bases). Germline CDR1 reads SGHRS; CDR2 reads YFSETQ. Trimming shortened V by 3 bases and J by 0 bases, and 11 bases separated the two germline ends. There are 15 residues in the CDR3.

This clone was detected only once. The chain uses TRBV25-1 and TRBJ1-1; TRBD1 aligns across 9 bases. Germline loops: CDR1 MGHDK, CDR2 SYGVNS. CDR3 length: 15 amino acids. After removal of 3 bases from V and 5 bases from J, the junction contained 7 bases not matched to a gene. The CDR3 here is CASSENRGLGTEAFF. The DNA of the CDR3 is TGTGCCAGCAGTGAGAACAGGGGGCTGGGGACTGAAGCTTTCTTT.

V and J are TRBV2 and TRBJ1-1; tentatively, D is TRBD1 (6 bases). V was cut by 6 bases and J by 0 bases, with 11 bases left in between. Germline CDR1 reads SNHLY; CDR2 reads FYNNEI. The CDR3 extends over 14 amino acids. The CDR3 bases are TGTGCCAGCAGGACGCAGGGGTTGAACACTGAAGCTTTCTTT. As protein: CASRTQGLNTEAFF.

This clone came up a few times. The rearrangement joins TRBV5-1 to TRBJ2-6; D uncertain. CDR1 and CDR2 (germline): SGHRS, YFSETQ. CDR3 length equals 13 residues. The ends were cut back, 3 bases at V and 8 bases at J, with 9 bases in the middle. CDR3: CASSSPQTNVLTF. The CDR3 bases are TGCGCCAGCAGCTCCCCCCAGACCAACGTCCTGACTTTC.

The chain combines TRBV11-1 with TRBJ2-3, with 12 positions matching TRBD2. This CDR3 region has 17 residues. Germline CDR1 is SGHAT and CDR2 is FQDESV (reference sequence). The V segment lost 6 bases and the J segment 3 bases; nucleotides outside the gene matches: 10. The CDR3 DNA reads TGTGCCAGCAGTAGCGGACTAGCGGGAAGGTTGACAGATACGCAGTATTTT. Amino acids: CASSSGLAGRLTDTQYF.

Comment on this clone: Additional DNA sequences in this sample encode the identical CDR3. V is TRBV6-5 and J is TRBJ1-5, with D possibly matching TRBD1 (5 bases). CDR3 length equals 12 residues. V was trimmed by 6 bases and J by 4 bases, leaving 7 bases between them. Germline assignment: CDR1 MNHEY and CDR2 SVGAGI. The CDR3 protein is CASRQGNQPQHF. For the CDR3, the DNA is TGTGCCAGCAGGCAGGGTAATCAGCCCCAGCATTTT.